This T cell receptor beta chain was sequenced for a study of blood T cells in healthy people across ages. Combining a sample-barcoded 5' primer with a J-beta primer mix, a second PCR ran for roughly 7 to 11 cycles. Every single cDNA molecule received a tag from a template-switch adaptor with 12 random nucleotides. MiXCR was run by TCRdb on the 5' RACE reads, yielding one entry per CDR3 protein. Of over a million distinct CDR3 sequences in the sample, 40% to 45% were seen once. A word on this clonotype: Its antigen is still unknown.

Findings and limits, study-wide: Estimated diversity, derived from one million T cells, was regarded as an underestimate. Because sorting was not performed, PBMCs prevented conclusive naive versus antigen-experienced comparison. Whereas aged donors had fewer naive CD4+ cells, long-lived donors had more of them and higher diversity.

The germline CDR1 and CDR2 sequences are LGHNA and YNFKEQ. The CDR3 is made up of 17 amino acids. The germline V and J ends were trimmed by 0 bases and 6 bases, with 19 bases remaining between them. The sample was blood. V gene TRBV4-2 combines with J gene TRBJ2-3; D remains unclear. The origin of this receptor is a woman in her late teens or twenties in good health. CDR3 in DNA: TGTGCCAGCAGCCAAGAAACGGGCATGCAGGAAGGGGATACGCAGTATTTT. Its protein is CASSQETGMQEGDTQYF.